Here is one T cell receptor beta chain with its context. The antigen remains undetermined. These data originate in a study of T cells in Graves' hyperthyroidism and ophthalmopathy. The study excluded patients with uncontrolled infection, other autoimmune disease, pregnancy or lactation. Study-wide results and limits: Patients with ophthalmopathy were separated from those with stable hyperthyroidism by a 13 V-J model. Among thyroid clonotypes expanded above 0.001, most also appeared in blood. The model identified upcoming ophthalmopathy a median roughly 6.5 months ahead of onset.

Deletions cut 7 bases from V and 5 bases from J, with 20 bases between. CDR1 is SEHNR and CDR2 is FQNEAQ in the germline V gene (reference sequence). This CDR3 is 15 amino acids long. RNA transcripts provided the source from which TCR beta CDR3 regions were amplified. The HTBI set primed first-round TCR CDR3 RT-PCR. TCRdb independently ran MiXCR on the multiplex PCR reads; one entry per CDR3 protein. Seen here are hundreds of thousands of distinct CDR3 sequences, about 45% observed once, and the top ten hold about 7.2%. The chain recombines TRBV7-9 with TRBJ1-2; a weak D match, TRBD1 (6 bases). The material sequenced was peripheral blood or thyroid tissue (not recorded which). The receptor's source is an adult man with Graves' disease, either hyperthyroidism or ophthalmopathy (not recorded which). The chain's CDR3 is CASILDRGRIYGYTF. DNA of the CDR3: TGTGCCAGCATCCTTGACCGGGGGCGAATTTATGGCTACACCTTC.